Only a few counts were recorded for the clone carrying this TCR beta chain. A minimum of 6.5 million PBMCs was isolated per sample. V lost 1 base to trimming and J lost 4 bases; unmatched junction nucleotides: 15. This CDR3 comprises 18 residues. The data stem from a study of blood T cells in healthy people across ages. A second about 7 to 12 cycle PCR used barcoded and J-beta primers. MiXCR, applied by TCRdb to the 5' RACE reads, yields one record per CDR3 protein. The sample lists 1.5 million to 2 million distinct CDR3 sequences, less than 50% seen once, with about 2.1% in the top ten. The material sequenced was blood. This chain joins TRBV12-3 or TRBV12-4 and TRBJ2-5, with 7 bases lining up with TRBD2. This receptor was taken from a woman between 35 and 50 years old in good health. The CDR3 is CASSLVNLVGGFGETQYF. CDR3 bases: TGTGCCAGCAGTTTAGTTAATTTAGTGGGGGGGTTTGGAGAGACCCAGTACTTC.